This T cell receptor beta chain was recorded in a study of T cells after yellow fever vaccination. Study findings and constraints: It was a small share of clonotypes that appeared in both CD4 and CD8 compartments.

By 5'RACE template switching, TCR cDNA was produced, with a universal primer site and UMIs added in the process. TCRdb reprocessed the 5' RACE reads with MiXCR, giving one entry per CDR3 protein. Of a few hundred thousand distinct CDR3 sequences in the sample, 3.6% are singletons; the top ten hold 20% to 30%. This clonotype showed up just a few times. Its matching antigen is unknown. Sequences were derived from PBMCs, sampled on the day of the yellow fever booster vaccination. The receptor comes from a man between 18 and 35 years old who received the YFV17D yellow fever vaccine.

CDR3 bases: TGCGCCAGCAGCCCCGACGCGTTCTCTGAAGCTTTCTTT. It translates to CASSPDAFSEAFF. J is TRBJ1-1 and V is TRBV4-3; D is uncertain. In germline, CDR1 is LGHNA, CDR2 YSLEER. Trimming stripped 4 bases from V and 6 bases from J, with 12 bases between. This CDR3 is 13 amino acids long.